The T cell receptor (beta chain) described here comes from a study of T cell responses to AZD1222 COVID-19 vaccine. This table comes from immunoSEQ multiplex PCR, and its TCRdb copy is limited to in-frame clones, with some not included. The sample contains around 120,000 clones, approximately 90% of which appear only once. Germline assignment: CDR1 SGHRS and CDR2 YFSETQ. Losses at the gene ends were 5 bases for V and 8 bases for J; bases not matched to a gene: 2. This CDR3 spans 13 amino acids. In regard to this clone: Its antigen is not known.

Study-wide results and limits: Receipt of two AZD1222 doses was followed by a rise in Spike-specific TCR breadth and depth. Reportedly, close to half of spike-specific TCRs are directed against unmutated variant regions. There were repertoire samples only from the period after the peak T cell response. Clonal diversity was possibly underestimated, and the donors were mostly white British, with more females.

This sequence joins TRBV5-1 and TRBJ1-6; 9 bases map to TRBD1. This sample comprised peripheral blood, obtained on day 0 of AZD1222 vaccination. The receptor's source is an adult in good health. The DNA of the CDR3 is TGCGCCAGCAGTAGGGACAGGGATTCACCCCTCCACTTT. The encoded protein is CASSRDRDSPLHF.